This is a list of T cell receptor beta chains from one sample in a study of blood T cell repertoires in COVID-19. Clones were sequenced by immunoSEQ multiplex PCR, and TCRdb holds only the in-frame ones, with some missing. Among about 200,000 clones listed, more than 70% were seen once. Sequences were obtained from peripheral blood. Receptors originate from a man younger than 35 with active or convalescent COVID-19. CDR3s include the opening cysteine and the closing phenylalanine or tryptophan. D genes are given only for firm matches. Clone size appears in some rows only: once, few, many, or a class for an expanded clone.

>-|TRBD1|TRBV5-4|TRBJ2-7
TGTGCCGGTAAGACAGGGGGCCCCTACGAGCAGTACTTC
CAGKTGGPYEQYF
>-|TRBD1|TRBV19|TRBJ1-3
TGTGCCAGTAGTGACAGGGGATCTGGAAACACCATATATTTT
CASSDRGSGNTIYF
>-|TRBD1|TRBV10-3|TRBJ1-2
TGTGCCATCAGAAAAACAGGGGCTAACTATGGCTACACCTTC
CAIRKTGANYGYTF
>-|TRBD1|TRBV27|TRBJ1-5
TGTGCCAGCAGTCCCCGGACAGGGGATCAGCCCCAGCATTTT
CASSPRTGDQPQHF
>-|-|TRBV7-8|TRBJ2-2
TGTGCCAGCAGCTTAATGTACAGCTTGAACACCGGGGAGCTGTTTTTT
CASSLMYSLNTGELFF
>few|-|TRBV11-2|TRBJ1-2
TGTGCCAGCAGCTTAGATGCGGACATTGGCTACACCTTC
CASSLDADIGYTF
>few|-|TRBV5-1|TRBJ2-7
TGCGCCAGCAGCTTAAAGAAAGTACCGGACAGCTCCTACGAGCAGTACTTC
CASSLKKVPDSSYEQYF
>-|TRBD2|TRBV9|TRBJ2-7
TGTGCCAGCAGCGTAGAAGATAGCGGGCACCACTCCTACGAGCAGTACTTC
CASSVEDSGHHSYEQYF
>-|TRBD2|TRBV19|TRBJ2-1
TGTGCCAGTAGAGCGGGGGGCAGCTCCTACAATGAGCAGTTCTTC
CASRAGGSSYNEQFF
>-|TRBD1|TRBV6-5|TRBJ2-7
TGTGCCAGCCTGGTTAGGGACAGGGGATACGAGCAGTACTTC
CASLVRDRGYEQYF
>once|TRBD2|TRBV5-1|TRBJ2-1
TGCGCCAGCAGCTATTACTCGACTAGCCGGAATGAGCAGTTCTTC
CASSYYSTSRNEQFF
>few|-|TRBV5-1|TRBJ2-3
TGCGCCAGCAGCTTGGTCGGGGTGAGCACAGATACGCAGTATTTT
CASSLVGVSTDTQYF
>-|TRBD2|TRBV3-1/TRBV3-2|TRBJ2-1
TGTGCCAGCAGCCGGACTAGAGTTGGCAATGAGCAGTTCTTC
CASSRTRVGNEQFF
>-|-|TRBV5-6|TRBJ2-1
TGTGCCAGCAGTGCGGGGCTAGTCAATGAGCAGTTCTTC
CASSAGLVNEQFF
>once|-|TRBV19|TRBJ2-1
TGTGCCAGTAGCTACTTTGGGTCTAGCGACATTTCCTACAATGAGCAGTTCTTC
CASSYFGSSDISYNEQFF
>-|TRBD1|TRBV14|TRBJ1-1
TGTGCCAGCAGCCGGGACAGGGGTGGGGAAGCTTTCTTT
CASSRDRGGEAFF
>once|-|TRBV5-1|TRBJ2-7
TGCGCCAGCAGCTTGGATACGGGTGGGGGGTACGAGCAGTACTTC
CASSLDTGGGYEQYF
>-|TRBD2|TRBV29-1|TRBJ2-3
TGCAGCGTTGCAACTAGCGGCACAGATACGCAGTATTTT
CSVATSGTDTQYF
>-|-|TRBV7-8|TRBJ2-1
TGTGCCAGCAGCCCTGGGCGGGGAGGCTACAATGAGCAGTTCTTC
CASSPGRGGYNEQFF
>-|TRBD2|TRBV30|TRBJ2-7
TGTGCCTGGAGTCCGGGACTAGCGGGTGGCTACGAGCAGTACTTC
CAWSPGLAGGYEQYF
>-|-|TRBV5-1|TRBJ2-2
TGCGCCAGCAGCTTGGCCGGGGGGCCGGGCACCGGGGAGCTGTTTTTT
CASSLAGGPGTGELFF
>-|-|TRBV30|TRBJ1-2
TGTGCCTGGAGTGGAGGGTATGGCTACACCTTC
CAWSGGYGYTF
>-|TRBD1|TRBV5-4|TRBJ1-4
TGTGCCAGCAGCGAGGGACAGGGGCTGGGTAATGAAAAACTGTTTTTT
CASSEGQGLGNEKLFF
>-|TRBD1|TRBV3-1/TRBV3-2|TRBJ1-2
TGTGCCAGCAGCCAAGGATCAGGGGGACTAGGAGGCTACACCTTC
CASSQGSGGLGGYTF
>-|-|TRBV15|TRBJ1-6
TGTGCCACCAGCAGAGATGGGTGGGGGGGCGGTTCACCCCTCCACTTT
CATSRDGWGGGSPLHF
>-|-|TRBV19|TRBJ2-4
TGTGCCAGTAGTTTAAGCTTTTTAGCCAAAAACATTCAGTACTTC
CASSLSFLAKNIQYF
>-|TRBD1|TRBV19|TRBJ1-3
TGTGCCAGTAGTCCTGGACAGGGACTTCTATCTGGAAACACCATATATTTT
CASSPGQGLLSGNTIYF
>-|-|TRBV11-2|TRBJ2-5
TGTGCCAGCAGCTTAGTTCGAGGGTTGGGAGAGACCCAGTACTTC
CASSLVRGLGETQYF
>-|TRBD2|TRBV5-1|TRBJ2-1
TGCGCCAGCAGGACGGGGGAGGGCAATGAGCAGTTCTTC
CASRTGEGNEQFF
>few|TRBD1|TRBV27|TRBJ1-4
TGTGCCAGCAGTTTAAGGCCGGACAGGACTAATGAAAAACTGTTTTTT
CASSLRPDRTNEKLFF
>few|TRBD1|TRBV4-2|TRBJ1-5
TGTGCCAGCAGCCATGAACAGGGGGCCGAACAGCCCCAGCATTTT
CASSHEQGAEQPQHF
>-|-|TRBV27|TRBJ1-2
TGTGCCAGCAGTTTTCGGGGCTATGGCTACACCTTC
CASSFRGYGYTF
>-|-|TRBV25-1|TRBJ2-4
TGTGCCAGCTCTATTCAGTACTTC
CASSIQYF
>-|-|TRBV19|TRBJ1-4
TGTGCCAGTACCAAGACAGCCGGGGGTGAAAAACTGTTTTTT
CASTKTAGGEKLFF
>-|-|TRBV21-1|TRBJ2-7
TGTGCCAGCAGCATCGGGACAGGGTCCGAGCAGTACTTC
CASSIGTGSEQYF
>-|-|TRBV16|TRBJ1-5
TGTGCCAGCAGCCAATCGTTAGCTCTTTCGAGTCAGCCCCAGCATTTT
CASSQSLALSSQPQHF
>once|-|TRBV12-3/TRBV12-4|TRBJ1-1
TGTGCCAGCACCCCGGGCGGGCTATGGGCTTTCTTT
CASTPGGLWAFF
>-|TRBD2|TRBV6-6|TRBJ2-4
TGTGCCATACAGCGGGGCGGCCAAAACATTCAGTACTTC
CAIQRGGQNIQYF
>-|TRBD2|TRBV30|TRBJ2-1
TGTGCCTGGAGCCATGGACTAGCGGGGGTAAATGAGCAGTTCTTC
CAWSHGLAGVNEQFF
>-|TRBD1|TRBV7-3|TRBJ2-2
TGTGCCAGCAGCAAGGCAGGGGGCCCGAACACCGGGGAGCTGTTTTTT
CASSKAGGPNTGELFF
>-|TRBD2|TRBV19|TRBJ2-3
TGTGCCAGTAGTAGGACTAGCGGGAGTTATGGAGATACGCAGTATTTT
CASSRTSGSYGDTQYF
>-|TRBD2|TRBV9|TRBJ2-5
TGTGCCAGCAGCCTGAAAACCCCAGGGCGGGGGAAGACCCAGTACTTC
CASSLKTPGRGKTQYF
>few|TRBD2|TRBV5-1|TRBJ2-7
TGCGCCAGCAGGAGAACTAGCGTAATTGTCGACGAGCAGTACTTC
CASRRTSVIVDEQYF
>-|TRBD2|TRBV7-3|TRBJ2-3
TGTGCCAGCAGCTTACTAGCGGGGGGGCCCGATACGCAGTATTTT
CASSLLAGGPDTQYF
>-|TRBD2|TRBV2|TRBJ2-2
TGTGCCAGCAGTGAAAGGACTAGCGTCGCCGGGGAGCTGTTTTTT
CASSERTSVAGELFF
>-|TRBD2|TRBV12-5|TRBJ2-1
TGTGCTAGTGGTTTTGGACTAGCGGACAATGAGCAGTTCTTC
CASGFGLADNEQFF
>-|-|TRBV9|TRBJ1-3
TGTGCCAGCAGCACCCTCGGACAGTTCTCTGGAAACACCATATATTTT
CASSTLGQFSGNTIYF
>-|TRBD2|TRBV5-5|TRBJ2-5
TGTGCCAGCAGCTTCGGACTAGCGGGGGAAGAGACCCAGTACTTC
CASSFGLAGEETQYF
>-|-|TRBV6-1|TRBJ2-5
TGTGCCAGCAGTGAACCGGGGGTGGTGGAGACCCAGTACTTC
CASSEPGVVETQYF
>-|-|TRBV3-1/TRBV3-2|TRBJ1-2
TGTGCCAGCAGCCAAGTTGGCGGTGGCTACACCTTC
CASSQVGGGYTF
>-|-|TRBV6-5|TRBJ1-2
TGTGCCAGCAGCGGGGGGCCCCTAACTAACTATGGCTACACCTTC
CASSGGPLTNYGYTF
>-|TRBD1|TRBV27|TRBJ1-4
TGTGCCAGCAGTTTATCGCTTAACCGGGACAGGGTAAACGAAAAACTGTTTTTT
CASSLSLNRDRVNEKLFF
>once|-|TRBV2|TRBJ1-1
TGTGCCAGCAGGGTATCAGGGGCGGGTGAAGCTTTCTTT
CASRVSGAGEAFF
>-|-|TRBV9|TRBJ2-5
TGTGCCAGCAGCCCCGGGACAAAAATCCAAGAGACCCAGTACTTC
CASSPGTKIQETQYF
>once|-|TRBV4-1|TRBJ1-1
TGCGCCAGCAGCCAACCTGCATCACAGGGGAACACTGAAGCTTTCTTT
CASSQPASQGNTEAFF
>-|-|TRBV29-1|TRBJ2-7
TGCAGCGTACAAACCGGGGAGCAGTACTTC
CSVQTGEQYF
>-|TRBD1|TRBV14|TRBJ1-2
TGTGCCAGCAGCTACCGGGACAGCGGAAGGGGATATGGCTACACCTTC
CASSYRDSGRGYGYTF
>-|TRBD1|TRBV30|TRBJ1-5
TGTGCCGGAAGACAGGGGCACAATCAGCCCCAGCATTTT
CAGRQGHNQPQHF
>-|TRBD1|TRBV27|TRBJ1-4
TGTGCCAGCAGTCCGGGACAGGGGTTTGGTGCTAATGAAAAACTGTTTTTT
CASSPGQGFGANEKLFF
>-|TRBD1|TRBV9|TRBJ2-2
TGTGCCAGCAGCGGGGCAAGACAGGGGAAGAACACCGGGGAGCTGTTTTTT
CASSGARQGKNTGELFF